Described below is a single T cell receptor beta chain sequence and its context. The CDR3 runs 14 residues. After removal of 6 bases from V and 5 bases from J, the junction contained 6 bases not matched to a gene. Germline V lookup: CDR1 SGHTA, CDR2 FQGNSA. In the authors' workflow: Reference gene primer amplification yielded estimated nucleated cell counts. Data came from immunoSEQ multiplex PCR; TCRdb stores just in-frame clones and leaves some out. The V and J calls and clone size come from that table; D and trimming were worked out from the DNA. In the table there are over 100,000 clones, roughly four fifths of which are singletons. The record originates from a study of blood T cell repertoires in COVID-19. Across the study: PBMCs, B-cell-depleted T cells, or T cells provided the cDNA or gDNA that made up the material.

The rearrangement uses TRBV7-2 and TRBJ2-3; 9 bases are shared with TRBD2. Sequencing was performed on peripheral blood. This receptor was obtained from a man in his forties with active or convalescent COVID-19. CDR3 protein: CASRRGGQEDTQYF. The DNA for the CDR3 is TGTGCCAGCAGGCGGGGGGGGCAGGAAGATACGCAGTATTTT. Combining the CDR3 with reference TRBV7-2 and TRBJ2-3 gives the whole variable domain GAGVSQSPSNKVTEKGKDVELRCDPISGHTALYWYRQSLGQGLEFLIYFQGNSAPDKSGLPSDRFSAERTGGSVSTLTIQRTQQEDSAVYLCASRRGGQEDTQYFGPGTRLTVL.